Here is one T cell receptor (beta chain) with its context. Participants came from roughly 23 US areas, aged roughly 18 to 89 years. Participants reported their clinical history, and cohort assignment relied on those reports. All recovered Cohort 3 donors got two negative PCRs, got clearance, or saw symptom resolution. This record belongs to a study of blood T cell repertoires in COVID-19. Original processing notes: Amplification with reference gene primers provided the estimates of nucleated cell counts. Clones were sequenced by immunoSEQ multiplex PCR, and TCRdb holds only the in-frame ones, with some missing. The D gene and trimming were derived from the DNA, and the V and J assignments and clone size from that table. This table has about 280,000 clones, approximately 91% appearing once. V lost 7 bases, J lost 1 base, and 13 bases lay in between. CDR1 is MNHEY, CDR2 SMNVEV, per germline (reference sequence). CDR3 length: 14 amino acids.

V and J are TRBV27 and TRBJ1-1; D remains unclear. The source of this sequence is a woman between 25 and 40 years old who had recovered from COVID-19. The sequenced material came from PBMCs or T cells enriched from blood (not recorded which). The CDR3 here is CASTELAGNTEAFF. CDR3 DNA: TGTGCCAGCACTGAGTTGGCAGGGAACACTGAAGCTTTCTTT.